Listed below are T cell receptor beta chains from one sample, sequenced in a study of cytomegalovirus exposure and HLA in healthy donors. Measured with immunoSEQ multiplex PCR; TCRdb has only the in-frame clones, and not every one. The sample shows 100,000 to 150,000 clones, over 75% of them seen only once. Sequenced material: PBMCs. The receptors were sampled from a man younger than 35 in good health and CMV-seropositive. The CDR3 runs from the conserved cysteine through the conserved F or W. Fields, in order: CDR3 protein, V gene, J gene.

CDR3aa: CAIRPGQGAYEQYF; v_gene: TRBV10-3; j_gene: TRBJ2-7
CDR3aa: CASSYSRVNTEAFF; v_gene: TRBV6-5; j_gene: TRBJ1-1
CDR3aa: CASSFVVGGYYNEQFF; v_gene: TRBV5-1; j_gene: TRBJ2-1
CDR3aa: CASRDRLAGLDEQFF; v_gene: TRBV2; j_gene: TRBJ2-1
CDR3aa: CASSPRGGGGFGETQYF; v_gene: TRBV7-2; j_gene: TRBJ2-5
CDR3aa: CASSFEKYNEQFF; v_gene: TRBV5-6; j_gene: TRBJ2-1
CDR3aa: CASSISPLSTDTQYF; v_gene: TRBV19; j_gene: TRBJ2-3
CDR3aa: CASSERGGSYNEQFF; v_gene: TRBV6-4; j_gene: TRBJ2-1
CDR3aa: CAGSGGGDTDTQYF; v_gene: TRBV13; j_gene: TRBJ2-3
CDR3aa: CASSRLADYNEQFF; v_gene: TRBV19; j_gene: TRBJ2-1
CDR3aa: CASNRGLSYSGANVLTF; v_gene: TRBV12-2; j_gene: TRBJ2-6
CDR3aa: CASSLEASGSRNEQFF; v_gene: TRBV7-6; j_gene: TRBJ2-1
CDR3aa: CASSQDDPRQGYGYTF; v_gene: TRBV4-1; j_gene: TRBJ1-2
CDR3aa: CASSVGAGNTEAFF; v_gene: TRBV9; j_gene: TRBJ1-1
CDR3aa: CAWSVSRNLMGEQYF; v_gene: TRBV30; j_gene: TRBJ2-7
CDR3aa: CASSLILSGIDEQYF; v_gene: TRBV18; j_gene: TRBJ2-7
CDR3aa: CASSEDRVDQPQHF; v_gene: TRBV6-4; j_gene: TRBJ1-5
CDR3aa: CASSRVLDTEAFF; v_gene: TRBV7-8; j_gene: TRBJ1-1
CDR3aa: CASSPTGLNTGELFF; v_gene: TRBV6-5; j_gene: TRBJ2-2
CDR3aa: CASQYTDGSYEQYF; v_gene: TRBV19; j_gene: TRBJ2-7
CDR3aa: CASSILSSGANVLTF; v_gene: TRBV19; j_gene: TRBJ2-6
CDR3aa: CASSWGTGNNEKLFF; v_gene: TRBV5-6; j_gene: TRBJ1-4
CDR3aa: CASSVGGVQGANYGYTF; v_gene: TRBV9; j_gene: TRBJ1-2
CDR3aa: CASSLIGRVDTEAFF; v_gene: TRBV7-9; j_gene: TRBJ1-1
CDR3aa: CASTKGQGFDQPQHF; v_gene: TRBV19; j_gene: TRBJ1-5
CDR3aa: CASSQDRGGRQYF; v_gene: TRBV4-1; j_gene: TRBJ2-7
CDR3aa: CASSFGRTGSYNEQFF; v_gene: TRBV13; j_gene: TRBJ2-1
CDR3aa: CASSLYPGGSETQYF; v_gene: TRBV7-9; j_gene: TRBJ2-5
CDR3aa: CASSNTGFNSPLHF; v_gene: TRBV6-5; j_gene: TRBJ1-6
CDR3aa: CASSLVGGTSNEQYF; v_gene: TRBV5-1; j_gene: TRBJ2-7
CDR3aa: CASSLSSGRSDTQYF; v_gene: TRBV7-2; j_gene: TRBJ2-3
CDR3aa: CAWSGGGHGYTF; v_gene: TRBV30; j_gene: TRBJ1-2
CDR3aa: CASGRGSGNTIYF; v_gene: TRBV12-5; j_gene: TRBJ1-3
CDR3aa: CSVELAGRSYEQYF; v_gene: TRBV29-1; j_gene: TRBJ2-7
CDR3aa: CAIRTGVQETQYF; v_gene: TRBV6-6; j_gene: TRBJ2-5